These T cell receptor beta chains were read from a single sample in a study of T-cell reconstitution after alpha-beta-depleted transplantation in children. TCRdb ran MiXCR on the PCR reads and lists one entry per CDR3 protein. The sample holds about 500,000 distinct CDR3 sequences, less than 35% seen once. The sequencing used PBMCs from the stem cell graft donor, collected from the stem cell graft. The receptors come from a human donor who donated a stem cell graft to a child with aplastic anemia. The CDR3 runs from the conserved cysteine through the conserved F or W. The D gene is left open where the match is weak. Clone size is shown for a subset of rows, as once, few, many or a class of expanded clone.

d_call	v_call	j_call	clone_size	cdr3_aa	cdr3_nt
.	TRBV7-9	TRBJ2-1	few	CASSLLENLNEQFF	TGTGCCAGCAGCTTACTGGAAAACCTCAATGAGCAGTTCTTC
TRBD2	TRBV5-1	TRBJ2-1	.	CASSSTSGRSYNEQFF	TGCGCCAGCAGCTCCACTAGCGGGAGGTCCTACAATGAGCAGTTCTTC
.	TRBV28	TRBJ2-5	.	CASSREERVEPGETQYF	TGTGCCAGCAGCCGAGAGGAGCGGGTAGAGCCAGGGGAGACCCAGTACTTC
TRBD2	TRBV7-2	TRBJ2-5	.	CASSLELLAGIETQYF	TGTGCCAGCAGCTTGGAACTACTAGCGGGGATCGAGACCCAGTACTTC
TRBD1	TRBV5-1	TRBJ2-1	.	CASSLVAGGISYNEQFF	TGCGCCAGCAGCTTGGTGGCAGGGGGTATCTCCTACAATGAGCAGTTCTTC
TRBD2	TRBV10-3	TRBJ2-1	many	CAISESSGTYNEQFF	TGTGCCATCAGTGAGTCTAGCGGGACGTACAATGAGCAGTTCTTC
TRBD2	TRBV13	TRBJ2-5	.	CASSPGLSGNTQETHYF	TGTGCCAGCAGCCCCGGGCTTAGCGGGAACACCCAAGAGACCCATTACTTC
.	TRBV18	TRBJ2-7	.	CASSPGPGFYEQYF	TGTGCCAGCTCACCGGGACCGGGGTTCTACGAGCAGTACTTC
.	TRBV20-1	TRBJ2-5	.	CSARAGQSLQETQYF	TGCAGTGCTAGGGCCGGACAGAGTCTACAAGAGACCCAGTACTTC
.	TRBV7-2	TRBJ1-5	few	CASSLAQGSNQPQHF	TGTGCCAGCAGCTTAGCCCAGGGCAGCAATCAGCCCCAGCATTTT
TRBD1	TRBV18	TRBJ2-5	.	CASSPSTGEETQYF	TGTGCCAGCTCACCGAGTACAGGGGAAGAGACCCAGTACTTC
TRBD1	TRBV5-4	TRBJ1-1	.	CASTAGGTEAFF	TGTGCCAGCACCGCAGGGGGCACTGAAGCTTTCTTT
TRBD1	TRBV5-1	TRBJ1-2	many	CASSPGQGNYGYTF	TGTGCCAGCAGCCCGGGACAGGGGAACTATGGCTACACCTTC
TRBD2	TRBV6-1	TRBJ2-2	few	CASSRGLAVNTGELFF	TGTGCCAGCAGCAGGGGACTAGCTGTGAACACCGGGGAGCTGTTTTTT
.	TRBV12-3/TRBV12-4	TRBJ1-1	few	CASTLPPGNTEAFF	TGTGCCAGCACTCTCCCCCCAGGGAACACTGAAGCTTTCTTT
.	TRBV20-1	TRBJ2-5	.	CSARGQGQETQYF	TGCAGTGCTAGGGGCCAGGGCCAAGAGACCCAGTACTTC
.	TRBV30	TRBJ2-3	few	CAWRDTGTLTDTQYF	TGTGCCTGGAGAGATACCGGGACACTTACAGATACGCAGTATTTT
TRBD2	TRBV14	TRBJ2-3	few	CASSQDWLAGASDTQYF	TGTGCCAGCAGCCAAGATTGGCTAGCGGGGGCTTCAGATACGCAGTATTTT
.	TRBV9	TRBJ1-2	.	CASSVTDRAHYGYTF	TGTGCCAGCAGCGTCACAGACAGAGCGCACTATGGCTACACCTTC
TRBD1	TRBV7-8	TRBJ1-6	few	CASSLGTGGYNSPLHF	TGTGCCAGCAGCTTAGGGACAGGGGGTTATAATTCACCCCTCCACTTT
.	TRBV5-6	TRBJ2-1	.	CASSRASTRTYNEQFF	TGTGCCAGCAGCCGAGCCTCCACACGGACCTACAATGAGCAGTTCTTC
TRBD1	TRBV20-1	TRBJ1-4	.	CSARPGQGLRITNEKLFF	TGCAGTGCTAGACCTGGACAGGGTCTCAGAATAACTAATGAAAAACTGTTTTTT
.	TRBV29-1	TRBJ2-5	.	CSVEFSAETQYF	TGCAGCGTTGAGTTTAGCGCGGAGACCCAGTACTTC
.	TRBV5-1	TRBJ1-1	many	CASSLAGNTEAFF	TGTGCCAGCAGCTTAGCGGGGAACACTGAAGCTTTCTTT
.	TRBV5-1	TRBJ2-7	.	CASSLVGEYYEQYF	TGCGCCAGCAGCTTGGTGGGGGAATACTACGAGCAGTACTTC
TRBD1	TRBV5-6	TRBJ2-1	few	CASSWGTGSNEQFF	TGTGCCAGCAGCTGGGGGACAGGGAGCAATGAGCAGTTCTTC
.	TRBV29-1	TRBJ2-3	few	CSVVNRMTSTDTQYF	TGCAGCGTTGTGAACAGGATGACTAGCACAGATACGCAGTATTTT
.	TRBV6-5	TRBJ2-1	.	CASSYSGSGYNEQFF	TGTGCCAGCAGTTATTCAGGGTCGGGATACAATGAGCAGTTCTTC
.	TRBV19	TRBJ1-6	.	CASSITGIGVYNSPLHF	TGTGCCAGTAGTATTACAGGAATCGGGGTTTATAATTCACCCCTCCACTTT
.	TRBV7-2	TRBJ1-1	few	CASSLQLTGLTNTEAFF	TGTGCCAGCAGCTTACAGTTGACAGGACTGACGAACACTGAAGCTTTCTTT
.	TRBV29-1	TRBJ2-3	few	CSVHTDTQYF	TGCAGCGTACACACAGATACGCAGTATTTT
.	TRBV5-5	TRBJ1-1	.	CASSLDRPKDTEAFF	TGTGCCAGCAGCTTGGACCGACCTAAGGACACTGAAGCTTTCTTT
.	TRBV28	TRBJ1-1	few	CASYRRGTEAFF	TGTGCCAGCTATAGGAGAGGCACTGAAGCTTTCTTT
.	TRBV5-4	TRBJ2-1	.	CASSRDTSNYNEQFF	TGTGCCAGCAGCCGTGATACTAGCAACTACAATGAGCAGTTCTTC
.	TRBV7-2	TRBJ1-6	few	CASIPGGYGDSPLHF	TGTGCCAGCATCCCGGGGGGGTACGGAGATTCACCCCTCCACTTT
.	TRBV20-1	TRBJ1-2	.	CSASDPNSHGYTF	TGCAGTGCTAGTGATCCGAACAGCCATGGCTACACCTTC
.	TRBV24-1	TRBJ2-1	few	CATSDPSMDRSSYNEQFF	TGTGCCACCAGTGACCCGAGCATGGACCGTAGCTCCTACAATGAGCAGTTCTTC
.	TRBV18	TRBJ1-1	few	CASSPPSVRSEAFF	TGTGCCAGCTCACCACCCTCTGTACGATCTGAAGCTTTCTTT
TRBD1	TRBV9	TRBJ2-5	.	CASSPLEQGGETQYF	TGTGCCAGCAGCCCCCTGGAACAGGGGGGAGAGACCCAGTACTTC
.	TRBV7-8	TRBJ1-4	.	CASSLRPPTERINEKLFF	TGTGCCAGCAGCTTAAGGCCTCCGACAGAAAGAATTAATGAAAAACTGTTTTTT
.	TRBV5-1	TRBJ1-2	.	CASSLQDRDGSGYTF	TGCGCCAGCAGCTTACAGGATAGGGACGGGTCTGGCTACACCTTC
.	TRBV28	TRBJ1-5	.	CASSIVVGAGGSNQPQHF	TGTGCCAGCAGTATTGTGGTTGGGGCAGGCGGGAGCAATCAGCCCCAGCATTTT
TRBD1	TRBV6-5	TRBJ1-1	.	CASASGGSGNTEAFF	TGTGCCAGCGCGTCAGGGGGCAGCGGGAACACTGAAGCTTTCTTT
.	TRBV28	TRBJ2-7	once	CASSPSPDGVYEQYF	TGTGCCAGCAGTCCCTCACCGGACGGAGTCTACGAGCAGTACTTC
.	TRBV11-1	TRBJ2-2	once	CASSGGVGAVANTGELFF	TGTGCCAGCAGCGGCGGTGTGGGCGCGGTCGCGAACACCGGGGAGCTGTTTTTT
TRBD2	TRBV29-1	TRBJ2-3	.	CSGLAGGTDTQYF	TGCAGCGGGCTAGCGGGTGGCACAGATACGCAGTATTTT
.	TRBV20-1	TRBJ2-2	few	CSAATAGPSTGELFF	TGCAGTGCCGCGACGGCGGGGCCCAGCACGGGGGAGCTGTTTTTT
TRBD1	TRBV12-3/TRBV12-4	TRBJ2-1	.	CASSLFPRTGASYNEQFF	TGTGCCAGCAGTTTATTCCCCCGGACAGGAGCCTCCTACAATGAGCAGTTCTTC
.	TRBV14	TRBJ2-3	.	CASSRLVRATDTQYF	TGTGCCAGCAGCCGGTTAGTAAGAGCCACAGATACGCAGTATTTT
.	TRBV12-3/TRBV12-4	TRBJ1-3	.	CASSRDSILSGNTIYF	TGTGCCAGCAGCCGAGACAGCATCCTCTCTGGAAACACCATATATTTT
.	TRBV27	TRBJ1-5	.	CASRGGGGNQPQHF	TGTGCCAGCAGAGGCGGGGGCGGCAATCAGCCCCAGCATTTT